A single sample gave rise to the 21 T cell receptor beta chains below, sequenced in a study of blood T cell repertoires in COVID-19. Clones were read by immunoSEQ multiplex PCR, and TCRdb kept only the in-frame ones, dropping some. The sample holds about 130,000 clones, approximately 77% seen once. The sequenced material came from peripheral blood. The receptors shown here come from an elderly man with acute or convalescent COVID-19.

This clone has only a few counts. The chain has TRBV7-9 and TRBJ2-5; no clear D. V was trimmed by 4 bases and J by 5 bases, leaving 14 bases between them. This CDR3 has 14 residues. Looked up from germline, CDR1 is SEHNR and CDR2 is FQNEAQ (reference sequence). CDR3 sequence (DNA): TGTGCCAGCAGCTCCAACTTCCAGAGGGAGACCCAGTACTTC. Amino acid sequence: CASSSNFQRETQYF.

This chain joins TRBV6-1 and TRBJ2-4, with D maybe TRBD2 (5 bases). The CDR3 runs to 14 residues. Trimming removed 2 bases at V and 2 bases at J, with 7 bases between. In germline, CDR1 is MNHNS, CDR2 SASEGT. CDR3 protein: CASSESGSKNIQYF. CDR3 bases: TGTGCCAGCAGTGAATCGGGGTCCAAAAACATTCAGTACTTC.

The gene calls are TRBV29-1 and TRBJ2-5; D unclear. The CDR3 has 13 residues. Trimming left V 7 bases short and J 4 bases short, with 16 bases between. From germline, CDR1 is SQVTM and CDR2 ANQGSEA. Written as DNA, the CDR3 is TGCAGCGCTGTCCCCCTGGCAGGAGAGACCCAGTACTTC. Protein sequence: CSAVPLAGETQYF.

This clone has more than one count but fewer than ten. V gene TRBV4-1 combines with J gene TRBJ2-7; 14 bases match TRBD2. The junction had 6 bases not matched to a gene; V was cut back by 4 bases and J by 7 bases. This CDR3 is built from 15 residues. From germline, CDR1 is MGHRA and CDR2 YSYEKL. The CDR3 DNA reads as TGCGCCAGCAGCCGGGGACTAGCGGGGGCCGGGGAGCAGTACTTC. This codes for CASSRGLAGAGEQYF.

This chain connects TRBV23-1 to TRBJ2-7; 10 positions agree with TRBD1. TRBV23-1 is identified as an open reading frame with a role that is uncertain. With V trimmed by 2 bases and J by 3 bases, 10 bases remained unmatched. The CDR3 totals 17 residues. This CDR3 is CASSQPRGGDRGYEQYF. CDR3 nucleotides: TGCGCCAGCAGTCAACCCCGTGGCGGGGACAGGGGCTACGAGCAGTACTTC.

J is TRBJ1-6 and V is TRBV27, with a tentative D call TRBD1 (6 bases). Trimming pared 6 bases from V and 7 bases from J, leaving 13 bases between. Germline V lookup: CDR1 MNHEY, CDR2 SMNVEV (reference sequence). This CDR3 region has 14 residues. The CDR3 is CASRFTGPNSPLHF. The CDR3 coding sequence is TGTGCCAGCAGATTTACAGGGCCAAATTCACCCCTCCACTTT.

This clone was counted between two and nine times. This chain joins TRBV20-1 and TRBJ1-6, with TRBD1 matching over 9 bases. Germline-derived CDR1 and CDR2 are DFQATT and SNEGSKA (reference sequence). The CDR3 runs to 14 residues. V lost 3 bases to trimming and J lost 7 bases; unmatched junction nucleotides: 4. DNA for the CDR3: TGCAGTGCTAGTGGGACAGGGCCAAATTCACCCCTCCACTTT. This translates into CSASGTGPNSPLHF.

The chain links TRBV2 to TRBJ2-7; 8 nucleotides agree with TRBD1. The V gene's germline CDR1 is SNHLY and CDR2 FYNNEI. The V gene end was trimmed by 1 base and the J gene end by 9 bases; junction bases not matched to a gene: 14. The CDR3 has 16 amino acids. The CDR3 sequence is CASSEGTGHYGVGQYF. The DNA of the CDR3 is TGTGCCAGCAGTGAAGGGACAGGGCACTACGGTGTTGGGCAGTACTTC.

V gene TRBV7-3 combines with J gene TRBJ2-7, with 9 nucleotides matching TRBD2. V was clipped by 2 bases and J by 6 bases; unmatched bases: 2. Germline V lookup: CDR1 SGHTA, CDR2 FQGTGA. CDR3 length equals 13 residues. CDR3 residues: CASSLVAGAEQYF. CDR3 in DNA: TGTGCCAGCAGCTTAGTAGCGGGGGCCGAGCAGTACTTC.

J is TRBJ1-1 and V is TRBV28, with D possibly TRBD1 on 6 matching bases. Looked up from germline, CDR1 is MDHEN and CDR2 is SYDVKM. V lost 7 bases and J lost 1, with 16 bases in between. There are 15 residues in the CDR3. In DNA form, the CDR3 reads TGTGCCAGCATTCCCACCCAGGGGAAGAACACTGAAGCTTTCTTT. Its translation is CASIPTQGKNTEAFF.

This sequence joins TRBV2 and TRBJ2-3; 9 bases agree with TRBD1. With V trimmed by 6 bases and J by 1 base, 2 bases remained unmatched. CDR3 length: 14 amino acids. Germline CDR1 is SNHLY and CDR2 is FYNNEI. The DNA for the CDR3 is TGTGCCAGCAGCCGGGACAGGGGCACAGATACGCAGTATTTT. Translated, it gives CASSRDRGTDTQYF.

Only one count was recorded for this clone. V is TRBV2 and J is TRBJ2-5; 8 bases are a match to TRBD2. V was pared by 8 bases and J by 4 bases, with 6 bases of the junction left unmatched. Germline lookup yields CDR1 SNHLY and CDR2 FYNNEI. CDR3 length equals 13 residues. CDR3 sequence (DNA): TGTGCCAGCGGGCCCGCGGGGGGAGAGACCCAGTACTTC. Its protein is CASGPAGGETQYF.

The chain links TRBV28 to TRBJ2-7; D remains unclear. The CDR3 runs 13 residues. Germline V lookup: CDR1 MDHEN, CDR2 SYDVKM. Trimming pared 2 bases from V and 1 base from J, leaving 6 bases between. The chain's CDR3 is CASSLHRSYEQYF. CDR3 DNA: TGTGCCAGCAGTTTACACAGATCCTACGAGCAGTACTTC.

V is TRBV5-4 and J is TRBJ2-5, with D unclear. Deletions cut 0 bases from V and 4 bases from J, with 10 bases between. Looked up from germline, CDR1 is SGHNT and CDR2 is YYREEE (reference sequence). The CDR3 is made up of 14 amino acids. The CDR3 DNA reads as TGTGCCAGCAGCTTGGCTTCACTCCGAGAGACCCAGTACTTC. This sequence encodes CASSLASLRETQYF.

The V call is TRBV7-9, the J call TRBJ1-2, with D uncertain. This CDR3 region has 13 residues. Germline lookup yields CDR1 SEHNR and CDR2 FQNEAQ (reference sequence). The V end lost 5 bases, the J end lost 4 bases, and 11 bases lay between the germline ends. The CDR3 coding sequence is TGTGCCAGCAGCCCCCCGAGAAGCTATGGCTACACCTTC. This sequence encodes CASSPPRSYGYTF.

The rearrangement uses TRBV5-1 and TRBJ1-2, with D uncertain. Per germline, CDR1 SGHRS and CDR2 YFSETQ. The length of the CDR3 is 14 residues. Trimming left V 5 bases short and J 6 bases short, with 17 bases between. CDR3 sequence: CASSVDNRLDGYTF. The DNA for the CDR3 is TGCGCCAGCAGTGTAGACAACCGGCTCGATGGCTACACCTTC.

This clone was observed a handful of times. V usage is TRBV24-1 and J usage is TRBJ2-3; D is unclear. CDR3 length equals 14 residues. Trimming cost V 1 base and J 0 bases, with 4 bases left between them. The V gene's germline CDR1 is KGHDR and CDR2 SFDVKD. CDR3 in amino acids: CATSDLLSTDTQYF. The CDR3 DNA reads TGTGCCACCAGTGATTTACTCAGCACAGATACGCAGTATTTT.

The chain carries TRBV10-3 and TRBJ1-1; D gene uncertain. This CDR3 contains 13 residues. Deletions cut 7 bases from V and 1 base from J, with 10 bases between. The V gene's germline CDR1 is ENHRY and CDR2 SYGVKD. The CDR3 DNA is TGTGCCATCACCATTCAGGCGAACACTGAAGCTTTCTTT. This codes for CAITIQANTEAFF.

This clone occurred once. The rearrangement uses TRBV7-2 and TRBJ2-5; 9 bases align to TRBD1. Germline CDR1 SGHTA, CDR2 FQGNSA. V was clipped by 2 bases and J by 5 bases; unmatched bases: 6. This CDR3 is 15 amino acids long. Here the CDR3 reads CASSLLQGARETQYF. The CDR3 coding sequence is TGTGCCAGCAGCTTACTACAGGGGGCGCGGGAGACCCAGTACTTC. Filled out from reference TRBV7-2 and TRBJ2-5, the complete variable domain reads GAGVSQSPSNKVTEKGKDVELRCDPISGHTALYWYRQSLGQGLEFLIYFQGNSAPDKSGLPSDRFSAERTGGSVSTLTIQRTQQEDSAVYLCASSLLQGARETQYFGPGTRLLVL.

The CDR3 bases are TGTGCCAGTAGTACAAAACAGGGGGCTGGTAACTATGGCTACACCTTC. This encodes CASSTKQGAGNYGYTF. The V call is TRBV19, the J call TRBJ1-2; 9 nucleotides match TRBD1. The CDR3 totals 16 residues. Germline lookup yields CDR1 LNHDA and CDR2 SQIVND (reference sequence). V dropped 4 bases and J dropped 1; count of bases not matched to a gene: 7. The full variable domain, rest sourced from reference TRBV19 and TRBJ1-2, is DGGITQSPKYLFRKEGQNVTLSCEQNLNHDAMYWYRQDPGQGLRLIYYSQIVNDFQKGDIAEGYSVSREKKESFPLTVTSAQKNPTAFYLCASSTKQGAGNYGYTFGSGTRLTVV.

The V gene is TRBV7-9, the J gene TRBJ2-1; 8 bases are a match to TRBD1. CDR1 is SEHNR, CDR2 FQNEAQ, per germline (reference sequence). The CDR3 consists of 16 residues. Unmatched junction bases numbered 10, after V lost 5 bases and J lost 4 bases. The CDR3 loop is CASSQQDRAPYNEQFF. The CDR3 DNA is TGTGCCAGCAGCCAACAGGACAGGGCCCCTTACAATGAGCAGTTCTTC.